The sequence of this T cell receptor beta chain was determined in a study of OX40 agonist ivuxolimab in advanced cancers. Study background: Patients received ivuxolimab, an intravenous treatment, every 2 weeks at 0.01 to 10 mg/kg. The study enrolled dose-escalation patients with hepatocellular carcinoma, melanoma, renal cell or head and neck cancer.

Study-level findings and limits: Relatively little clonal expansion, among the lowest observed, appeared in partial responders at 0.1-3.0 mg/kg.

Regarding this clone: Its antigen is undetermined.

The protocol was immunoSEQ multiplex PCR, while the TCRdb copy is restricted to in-frame clones and leaves out a portion. The sample lists roughly 50,000 clones, about 81% occurring once. V lost 3 bases to trimming and J lost 1 base, with 9 bases between them. This CDR3 has 14 residues. Germline assignment: CDR1 SGHAT and CDR2 FQNNGV. The chain links TRBV11-2 to TRBJ2-5; D unresolved. This receptor was obtained from an adult with an advanced solid tumor such as melanoma, head and neck, liver or kidney cancer. This sample comprised CD4+ or CD8+ T cells sorted from blood, obtained in a trial of the OX40 agonist ivuxolimab. In nucleotides, the CDR3 is TGTGCCAGCAGCTTCAGTTGGGTCCAAGAGACCCAGTACTTC. It codes for CASSFSWVQETQYF.